This entry is about one T cell receptor beta chain. Some clones are missing from TCRdb's copy, which holds only in-frame ones; the method was immunoSEQ multiplex PCR. The sample comprises around 300,000 clones, 83% of which are singletons, and 7.5% to 10% rests with the top ten. CDR1 is ENHRY, CDR2 SYGVKD, per germline. The CDR3 is 17 amino acids. Trimming removed 1 base at V and 3 bases at J, with 15 bases between. The sample belongs to a study of blood T cell repertoires in COVID-19. The sequence derives from a woman aged 50 to 65 who had recovered from COVID-19. This chain joins TRBV10-3 and TRBJ2-2; a possible D gene is TRBD1 (6 bases). The sample comprised peripheral blood. CDR3 bases: TGTGCCATCAGTGAGTACTTGGACAGTTTGGACACCGGGGAGCTGTTTTTT. This translates into CAISEYLDSLDTGELFF.